This T cell receptor (beta chain) was obtained from a study of long-term antiretroviral therapy in people with HIV (dated by TCRdb to 2021 to 2024). With respect to the entire study: The earliest samples were collected about a decade before the 2015 WHO recommendation for immediate ART, when ART was typically delayed until CD4 counts fell. No cross-contamination during QIAcube processing was seen in test extractions of a monoclonal T-cell line run alongside 30 or so polyclonal samples. The cohort contributed under 200 cryopreserved PBMC samples from 30 adults with confirmed HIV infection, collected serially over a mean of about six years (range 1-12). This retrospective serial study examined whether starting ART and sustained HIV suppression were associated with changes in the composition and diversity of the TRB repertoire in peripheral blood. Of the roughly 32 participants with HIV, about a dozen were female. Study-wide findings and limitations: The samples were dated from about 2003 to 2018, and the ART regimens that were used may be less effective than current ART regimens. Expanded TRB clones identified before ART initiation dominated the repertoire at all time points, although this dominance fluctuated and declined in many PLHIV after ART. ART initiation was associated with a significant increase in TRB diversity, but diversity stayed significantly below transplant donor controls even after long-term ART. Because pre-ART samples had limited cell numbers, profiling was done on unsorted PBMC rather than on sorted CD4+ and CD8+ T cells. Owing to limited PBMC availability, only the TCR beta chain was sequenced, without alpha chain pairing. HIV repertoires had narrower CDR3 length ranges than controls, and the network structure suggested an antigen-experienced repertoire that shifted only slightly toward naive after ART. Inferences about post-ART repertoire changes are limited because no data were available on ART adherence, viral resistance or therapy changes.

The immunoSEQ hsTCRB v3.0 assay was used at survey level resolution to sequence the TRB variable region. The target sequencing depth for TRB was about 35,000-50,000 T-cell genomes per sample. Pooled TRB libraries were sequenced on an Illumina MiSeq with a v3 150-cycle kit. The authors processed their data as follows. Repertoire analysis was performed in R inside a reproducible Nextflow workflow that covered QC, data transformation and analysis. Custom analyses were implemented in LymphoSeq2, an R package for AIRR-Seq data exploration. Several samples that produced fewer than 5000 total TRB sequences were removed, so some 180 HIV repertoires were analyzed. Among the approximately 200 retained HIV repertoires, 55 to 65 were collected before ART initiation and 120 to 130 were collected after ART initiation. Repertoires were downsampled to 5000 TRB nucleotide sequences, and summary statistics were averaged over 100 downsampling iterations. TRB sequences were retained for analysis only if CDR3 regions of at least seven amino acids were present. A Shannon entropy-derived clonality score and the Gini coefficient were used to measure diversity. In repertoire networks, the top 5000 CDR3 amino acid sequences were linked whenever an edit distance of one separated two sequences. For TRB CDR3 amino acid sequences, antigen specificity groups and MHC restriction were predicted with GLIPH2. To flag known associations with CMV, EBV, HIV or tissue antigens, CDR3 amino acid sequences were compared against VDJdb and McPAS-TCR. Pre-ART, post-ART and control groups were compared with Wilcoxon signed-rank tests and Holm-Bonferroni correction. As stored in TCRdb, this immuneACCESS dataset retains in-frame rearrangements with V and J assigned. A fraction of the clones does not appear; measured against another copy, unresolved V genes explain less than half of the discrepancy, and the remainder lacks a known reason. V, J and clone size were drawn from that table, and D and trimming were deduced from the DNA. Counted in this sample were tens of thousands of clones; approximately 93% of them appeared once. The top ten clones comprise approximately 6.8% of the sample.

V is trimmed back by 1 base and J by 6 bases, and the junction contains 8 bases that no gene match accounts for. The germline V gene encodes CDR1 SGDLS and CDR2 YYNGEE. Its CDR3 holds 16 amino acids, cysteine through phenylalanine. Kept here is only the CDR3 DNA, which spans 48 bases and is read in frame from base 1. Concerning this clone itself: Its binding antigen is unknown. Nothing much larger sits one base from this clone, and base qualities are not available.

Inclusion was restricted to participants for whom at least one PBMC sample before ART initiation and at least two post-ART samples were available. All participants with HIV were treated in the United States of America. Before DNA extraction, cryopreserved samples of 1-10 million PBMC were thawed and then washed. At the time of the earliest PBMC sample, participants with HIV were aged between roughly 20 and 60 years. Per participant, PBMC samples came from 1-4 timepoints prior to ART initiation and 2-8 timepoints following ART initiation, for a median of 7 samples. For every participant, serial HIV viral load, CD4+ T-cell count, ART history and demographic data were obtained. Using a Qiagen kit on a QIAcube, genomic DNA was extracted from unsorted PBMC, with samples processed in batches of 12.

The clonotype comes from a woman in her thirties or forties with HIV. The V gene is TRBV9 and the J gene is TRBJ2-2, and TRBD2 aligns with 8 junction nucleotides. The material sequenced was unsorted PBMCs, taken about 6.5 years after starting antiretroviral therapy. The DNA sequence is given as TGTGCCAGCAGCGTAAAATTGGGACTAGGACCCGGGGAGCTGTTTTTT. It encodes CASSVKLGLGPGELFF.